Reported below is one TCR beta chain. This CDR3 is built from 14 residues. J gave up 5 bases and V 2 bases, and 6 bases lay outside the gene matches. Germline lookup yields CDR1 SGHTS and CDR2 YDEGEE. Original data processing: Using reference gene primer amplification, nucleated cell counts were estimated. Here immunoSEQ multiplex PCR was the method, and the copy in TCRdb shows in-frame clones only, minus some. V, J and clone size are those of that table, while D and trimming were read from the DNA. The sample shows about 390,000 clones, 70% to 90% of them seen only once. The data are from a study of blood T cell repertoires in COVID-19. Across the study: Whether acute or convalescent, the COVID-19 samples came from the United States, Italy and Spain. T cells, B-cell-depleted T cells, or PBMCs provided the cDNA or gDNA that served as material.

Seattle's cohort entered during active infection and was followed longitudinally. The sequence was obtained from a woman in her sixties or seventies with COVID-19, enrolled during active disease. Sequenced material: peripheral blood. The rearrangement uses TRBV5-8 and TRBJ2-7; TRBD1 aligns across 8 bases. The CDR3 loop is CASSFGQGTDEQYF. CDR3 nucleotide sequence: TGTGCCAGCAGCTTCGGACAGGGAACGGACGAGCAGTACTTC.